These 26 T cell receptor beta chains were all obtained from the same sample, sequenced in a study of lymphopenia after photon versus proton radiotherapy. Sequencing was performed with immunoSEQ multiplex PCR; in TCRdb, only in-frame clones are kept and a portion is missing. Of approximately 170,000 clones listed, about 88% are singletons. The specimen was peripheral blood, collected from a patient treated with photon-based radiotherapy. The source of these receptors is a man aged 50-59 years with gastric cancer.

This CDR3 is CASSLAYAHEQFF. Written as DNA, the CDR3 is TGCGCCAGCAGCTTAGCCTATGCCCATGAGCAGTTCTTC. J is TRBJ2-1 and V is TRBV5-1, with D unclear. Trimming removed 2 bases from V and 8 bases from J, with 11 bases in between. Looked up from germline, CDR1 is SGHRS and CDR2 is YFSETQ. This CDR3 is 13 amino acids long. The whole variable domain, remainder taken from reference TRBV5-1 and TRBJ2-1, is KAGVTQTPRYLIKTRGQQVTLSCSPISGHRSVSWYQQTPGQGLQFLFEYFSETQRNKGNFPGRFSGRQFSNSRSEMNVSTLELGDSALYLCASSLAYAHEQFFGPGTRLTVL.

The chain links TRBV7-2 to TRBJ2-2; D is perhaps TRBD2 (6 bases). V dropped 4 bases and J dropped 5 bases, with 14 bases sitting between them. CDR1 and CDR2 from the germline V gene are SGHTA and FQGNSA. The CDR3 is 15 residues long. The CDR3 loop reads CASSSLAEATGELFF. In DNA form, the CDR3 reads TGTGCCAGCAGCTCGTTAGCGGAAGCGACCGGGGAGCTGTTTTTT.

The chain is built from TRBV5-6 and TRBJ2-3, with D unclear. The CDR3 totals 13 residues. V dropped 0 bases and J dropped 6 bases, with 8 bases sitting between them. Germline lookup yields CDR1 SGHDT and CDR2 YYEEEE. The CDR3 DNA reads TGTGCCAGCAGCTTGGAGCTTAGGGATACGCAGTATTTT. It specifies CASSLELRDTQYF.

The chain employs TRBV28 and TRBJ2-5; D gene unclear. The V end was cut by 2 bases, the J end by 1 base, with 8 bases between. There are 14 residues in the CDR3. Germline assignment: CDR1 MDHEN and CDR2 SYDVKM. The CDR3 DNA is TGTGCCAGCAGTTTAGTACAGCTCCAAGAGACCCAGTACTTC. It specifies CASSLVQLQETQYF.

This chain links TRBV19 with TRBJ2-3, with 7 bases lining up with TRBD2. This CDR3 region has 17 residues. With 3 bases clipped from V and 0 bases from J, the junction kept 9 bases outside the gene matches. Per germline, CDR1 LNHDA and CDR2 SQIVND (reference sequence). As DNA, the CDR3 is TGTGCCAGTAGTATTTGGTCTAGGCGGGGGAGCACAGATACGCAGTATTTT. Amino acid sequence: CASSIWSRRGSTDTQYF. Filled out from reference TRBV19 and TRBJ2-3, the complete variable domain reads DGGITQSPKYLFRKEGQNVTLSCEQNLNHDAMYWYRQDPGQGLRLIYYSQIVNDFQKGDIAEGYSVSREKKESFPLTVTSAQKNPTAFYLCASSIWSRRGSTDTQYFGPGTRLTVL.

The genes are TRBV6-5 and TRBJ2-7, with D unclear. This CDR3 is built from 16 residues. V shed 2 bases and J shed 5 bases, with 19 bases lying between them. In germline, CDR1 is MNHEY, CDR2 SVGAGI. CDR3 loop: CASSYGLASQIDEQYF. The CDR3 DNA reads TGTGCCAGCAGTTACGGGTTAGCCTCCCAGATCGACGAGCAGTACTTC.

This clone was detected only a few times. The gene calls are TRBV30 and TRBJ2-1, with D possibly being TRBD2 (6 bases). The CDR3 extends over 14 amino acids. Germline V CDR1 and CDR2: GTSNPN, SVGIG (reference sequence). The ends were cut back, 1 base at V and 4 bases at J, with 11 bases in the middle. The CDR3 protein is CAWSELAGYNEQFF. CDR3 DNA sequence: TGTGCCTGGAGTGAACTAGCTGGATACAATGAGCAGTTCTTC.

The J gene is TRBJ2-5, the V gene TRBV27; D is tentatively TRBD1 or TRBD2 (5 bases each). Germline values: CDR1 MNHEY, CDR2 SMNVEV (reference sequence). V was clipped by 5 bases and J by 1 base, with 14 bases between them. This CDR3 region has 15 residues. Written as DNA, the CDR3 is TGTGCCAGCAGTCTCCGGGACCCACGCCAAGAGACCCAGTACTTC. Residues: CASSLRDPRQETQYF.

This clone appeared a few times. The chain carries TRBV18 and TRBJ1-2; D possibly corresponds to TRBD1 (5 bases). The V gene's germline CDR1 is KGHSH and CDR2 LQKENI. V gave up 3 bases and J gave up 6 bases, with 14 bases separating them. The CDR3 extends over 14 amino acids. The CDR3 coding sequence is TGTGCCAGCTCACCCGGGACTGCCGAGGATGGCTACACCTTC. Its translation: CASSPGTAEDGYTF.

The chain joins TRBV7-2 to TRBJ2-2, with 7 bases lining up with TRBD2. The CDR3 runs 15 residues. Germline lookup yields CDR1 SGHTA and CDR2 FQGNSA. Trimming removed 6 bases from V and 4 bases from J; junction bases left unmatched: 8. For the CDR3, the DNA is TGTGCCAGCAGACCCACTAGCGTCATCACCGGGGAGCTGTTTTTT. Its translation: CASRPTSVITGELFF.

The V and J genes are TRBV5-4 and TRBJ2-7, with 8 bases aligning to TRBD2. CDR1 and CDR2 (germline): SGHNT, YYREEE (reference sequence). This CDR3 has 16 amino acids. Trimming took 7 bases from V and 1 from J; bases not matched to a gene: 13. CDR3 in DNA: TGTGCCAGCTCAACGGGGGGGGCGGCCCTATCCTACGAGCAGTACTTC. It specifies CASSTGGAALSYEQYF.

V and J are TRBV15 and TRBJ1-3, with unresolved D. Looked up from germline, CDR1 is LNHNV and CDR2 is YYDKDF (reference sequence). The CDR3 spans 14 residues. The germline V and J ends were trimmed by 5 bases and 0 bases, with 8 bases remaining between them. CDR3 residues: CATSGVNSGNTIYF. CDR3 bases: TGTGCCACCAGCGGGGTTAACTCTGGAAACACCATATATTTT.

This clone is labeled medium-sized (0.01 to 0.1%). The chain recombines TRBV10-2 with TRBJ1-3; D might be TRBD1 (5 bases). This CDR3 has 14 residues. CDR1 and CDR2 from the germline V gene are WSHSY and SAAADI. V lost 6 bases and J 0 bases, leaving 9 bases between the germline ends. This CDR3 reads CASRDTSSGNTIYF. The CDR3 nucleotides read TGCGCCAGCAGGGACACCAGCTCTGGAAACACCATATATTTT.

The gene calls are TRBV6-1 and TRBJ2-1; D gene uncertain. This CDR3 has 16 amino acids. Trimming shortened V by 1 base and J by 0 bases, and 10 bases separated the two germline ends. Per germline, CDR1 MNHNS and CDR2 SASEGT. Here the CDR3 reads CASSEDTVSSYNEQFF. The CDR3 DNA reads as TGTGCCAGCAGTGAAGATACAGTCAGCTCCTACAATGAGCAGTTCTTC.

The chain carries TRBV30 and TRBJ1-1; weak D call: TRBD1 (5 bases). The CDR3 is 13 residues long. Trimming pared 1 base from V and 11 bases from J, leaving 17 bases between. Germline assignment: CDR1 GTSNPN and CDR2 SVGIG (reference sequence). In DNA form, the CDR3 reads TGTGCCTGGAGTGCGGACAAGAGTTCTTACGCTTTCTTT. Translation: CAWSADKSSYAFF.

This CDR3 reads CSVRGGSDTQYF. The CDR3 bases are TGCAGCGTAAGGGGGGGGTCAGATACGCAGTATTTT. The chain couples TRBV29-1 to TRBJ2-3; tentatively, D is TRBD2 (7 bases). This CDR3 has 12 amino acids. V gave up 6 bases and J gave up 4 bases, with 11 bases separating them. In germline, CDR1 is SQVTM, CDR2 ANQGSEA.

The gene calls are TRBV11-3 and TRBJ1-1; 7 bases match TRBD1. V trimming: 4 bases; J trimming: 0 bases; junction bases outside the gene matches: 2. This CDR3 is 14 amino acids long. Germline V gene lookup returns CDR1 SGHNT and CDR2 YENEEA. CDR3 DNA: TGTGCCAGCAGCTCCGGACAGGTGAACACTGAAGCTTTCTTT. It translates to CASSSGQVNTEAFF.

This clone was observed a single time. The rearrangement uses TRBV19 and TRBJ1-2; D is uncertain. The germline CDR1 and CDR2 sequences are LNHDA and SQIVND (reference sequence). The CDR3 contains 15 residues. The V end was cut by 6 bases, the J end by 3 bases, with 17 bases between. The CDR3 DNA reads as TGTGCCAGTAGCTTAACCCTGGACGGCTACTATGGCTACACCTTC. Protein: CASSLTLDGYYGYTF.

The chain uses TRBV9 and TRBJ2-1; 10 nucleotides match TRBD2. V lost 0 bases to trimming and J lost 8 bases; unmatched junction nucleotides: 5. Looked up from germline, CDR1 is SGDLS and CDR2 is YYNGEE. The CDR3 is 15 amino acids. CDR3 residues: CASSVDSGREDEQFF. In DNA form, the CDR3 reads TGTGCCAGCAGCGTAGACAGCGGGAGGGAGGATGAGCAGTTCTTC.

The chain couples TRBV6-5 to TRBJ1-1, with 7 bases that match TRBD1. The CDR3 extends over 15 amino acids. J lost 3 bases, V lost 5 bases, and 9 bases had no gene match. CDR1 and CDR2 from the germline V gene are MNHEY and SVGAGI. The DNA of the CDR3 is TGTGCCAGCAGTATTACCCAGGGGGGGTACACTGAAGCTTTCTTT. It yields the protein CASSITQGGYTEAFF.

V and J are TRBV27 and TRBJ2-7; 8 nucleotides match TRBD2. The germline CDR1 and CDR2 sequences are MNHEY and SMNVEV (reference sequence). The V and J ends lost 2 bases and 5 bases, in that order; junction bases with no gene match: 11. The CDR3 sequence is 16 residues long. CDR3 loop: CASSLRRGVGSNEQYF. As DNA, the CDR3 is TGTGCCAGCAGTTTAAGGCGGGGGGTGGGGTCCAACGAGCAGTACTTC.

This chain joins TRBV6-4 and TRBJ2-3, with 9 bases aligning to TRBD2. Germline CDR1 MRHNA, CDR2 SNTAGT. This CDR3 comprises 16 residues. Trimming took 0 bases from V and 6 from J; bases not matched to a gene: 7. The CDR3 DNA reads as TGTGCCAGCAGTGACTCGACTGCTGCGGGAGGGGATACGCAGTATTTT. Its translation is CASSDSTAAGGDTQYF.

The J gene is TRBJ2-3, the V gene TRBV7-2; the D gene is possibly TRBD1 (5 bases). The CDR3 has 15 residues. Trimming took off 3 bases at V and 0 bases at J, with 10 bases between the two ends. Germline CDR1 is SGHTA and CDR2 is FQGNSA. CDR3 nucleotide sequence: TGTGCCAGCAGCTTCGACAGTTCTAGCACAGATACGCAGTATTTT. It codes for CASSFDSSSTDTQYF.

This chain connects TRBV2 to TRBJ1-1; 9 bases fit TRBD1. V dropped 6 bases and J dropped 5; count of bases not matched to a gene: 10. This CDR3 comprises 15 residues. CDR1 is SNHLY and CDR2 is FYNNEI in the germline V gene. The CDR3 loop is CASRGQGKEQTEAFF. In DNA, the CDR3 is TGTGCCAGCAGGGGACAGGGCAAAGAACAAACTGAAGCTTTCTTT.

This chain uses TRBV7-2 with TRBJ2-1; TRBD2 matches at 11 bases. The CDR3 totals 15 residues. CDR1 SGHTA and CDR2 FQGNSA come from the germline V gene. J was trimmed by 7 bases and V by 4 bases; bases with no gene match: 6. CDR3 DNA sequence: TGTGCCAGCAGCTCCCGACTAGCGGGACATAATGAGCAGTTCTTC. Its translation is CASSSRLAGHNEQFF.

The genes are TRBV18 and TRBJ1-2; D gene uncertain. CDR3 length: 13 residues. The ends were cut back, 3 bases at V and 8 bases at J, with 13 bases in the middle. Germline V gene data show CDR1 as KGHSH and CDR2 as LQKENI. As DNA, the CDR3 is TGTGCCAGCTCACCGGCCCGGGATCGGGGCTACACCTTC. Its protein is CASSPARDRGYTF.